Listed below are T cell receptor beta chains from one sample, sequenced in a study of lymphopenia after photon versus proton radiotherapy. The table came from immunoSEQ multiplex PCR; TCRdb's copy has only in-frame clones and leaves some out. The sample yields about 160,000 clones, about 85% seen once. The sequenced sample was peripheral blood, obtained from a patient treated with photon-based radiotherapy. These receptors originate from a man in his fifties with gastric cancer. Each CDR3 is given with its conserved first and last residue. A D gene is named only where the DNA matches it firmly. Not every row has a clone size; where given, it reads once, few, many or a size class.

CDR3 protein: CASSLRQETQYF
CDR3 DNA: TGTGCCAGCAGCTTGCGACAAGAGACCCAGTACTTC
D gene: .
clone size: .
V gene: TRBV5-4
J gene: TRBJ2-5

CDR3 protein: CASARGTSGRYEQFF
CDR3 DNA: TGTGCCAGCGCACGAGGGACTAGCGGGAGGTATGAGCAGTTCTTC
D gene: TRBD2
clone size: .
V gene: TRBV28
J gene: TRBJ2-1

CDR3 protein: CASSQSWDRAYEQYF
CDR3 DNA: TGTGCCAGCAGCCAATCATGGGACAGGGCGTACGAGCAGTACTTC
D gene: TRBD1
clone size: .
V gene: TRBV4-2
J gene: TRBJ2-7

CDR3 protein: CASTPDRGQPQHF
CDR3 DNA: TGTGCCAGCACCCCGGACAGGGGCCAGCCCCAGCATTTT
D gene: TRBD1
clone size: .
V gene: TRBV6-5
J gene: TRBJ1-5

CDR3 protein: CASSQARGGNEQFF
CDR3 DNA: TGTGCCAGCAGCCAAGCCCGGGGGGGGAATGAGCAGTTCTTC
D gene: TRBD2
clone size: .
V gene: TRBV4-2
J gene: TRBJ2-1

CDR3 protein: CASSPPRGANTEAFF
CDR3 DNA: TGTGCCAGCAGTCCCCCAAGAGGGGCGAACACTGAAGCTTTCTTT
D gene: .
clone size: .
V gene: TRBV28
J gene: TRBJ1-1

CDR3 protein: CASSPGQGTGGYTF
CDR3 DNA: TGTGCCAGCAGTCCGGGACAGGGGACAGGTGGCTACACCTTC
D gene: TRBD1
clone size: .
V gene: TRBV6-6
J gene: TRBJ1-2

CDR3 protein: CASSQPLAGPDNEQFF
CDR3 DNA: TGCGCCAGCAGCCAACCACTAGCGGGGCCAGACAATGAGCAGTTCTTC
D gene: TRBD2
clone size: .
V gene: TRBV5-1
J gene: TRBJ2-1

CDR3 protein: CASSLYTGELFF
CDR3 DNA: TGTGCCAGCAGTTTGTACACCGGGGAGCTGTTTTTT
D gene: .
clone size: .
V gene: TRBV28
J gene: TRBJ2-2

CDR3 protein: CASSKIGKLTSGALREQYF
CDR3 DNA: TGTGCCAGCAGCAAAATTGGGAAACTAACTAGCGGGGCCCTTCGGGAGCAGTACTTC
D gene: .
clone size: .
V gene: TRBV21-1
J gene: TRBJ2-7

CDR3 protein: CASSYRDPSNQPQHF
CDR3 DNA: TGTGCCAGCAGTTACCGGGACCCGAGCAATCAGCCCCAGCATTTT
D gene: .
clone size: .
V gene: TRBV6-6
J gene: TRBJ1-5

CDR3 protein: CASRRTGGEYYEQYF
CDR3 DNA: TGCGCCAGCAGGCGGACAGGGGGCGAGTACTACGAGCAGTACTTC
D gene: TRBD1
clone size: .
V gene: TRBV5-1
J gene: TRBJ2-7

CDR3 protein: CASSALLAGGLYNEQFF
CDR3 DNA: TGCGCCAGCAGTGCCCTCCTAGCGGGAGGCCTATACAATGAGCAGTTCTTC
D gene: TRBD2
clone size: .
V gene: TRBV10-2
J gene: TRBJ2-1

CDR3 protein: CASSSAGVGETQYF
CDR3 DNA: TGTGCCAGCAGCTCAGCGGGAGTAGGAGAGACCCAGTACTTC
D gene: TRBD2
clone size: .
V gene: TRBV6-1
J gene: TRBJ2-5

CDR3 protein: CASSLRDRGWTEAFF
CDR3 DNA: TGTGCCAGCAGTCTTCGGGACAGGGGGTGGACTGAAGCTTTCTTT
D gene: TRBD1
clone size: .
V gene: TRBV6-1
J gene: TRBJ1-1

CDR3 protein: CASSYGGTAVDEQFF
CDR3 DNA: TGTGCCAGCAGTTACGGGGGTACAGCGGTCGATGAGCAGTTCTTC
D gene: .
clone size: once
V gene: TRBV6-5
J gene: TRBJ2-1

CDR3 protein: CASSFDRGDQPQHF
CDR3 DNA: TGCGCCAGCAGCTTTGACAGAGGGGACCAGCCCCAGCATTTT
D gene: .
clone size: .
V gene: TRBV5-1
J gene: TRBJ1-5

CDR3 protein: CASSEAYRRYF
CDR3 DNA: TGTGCCAGCAGTGAAGCGTATCGGAGGTACTTC
D gene: .
clone size: .
V gene: TRBV6-1
J gene: TRBJ2-7

CDR3 protein: CASTSSGGKGQFF
CDR3 DNA: TGCGCCAGCACCAGCTCTGGGGGGAAAGGGCAGTTCTTC
D gene: .
clone size: .
V gene: TRBV5-1
J gene: TRBJ2-1

CDR3 protein: CASNGVTGELFF
CDR3 DNA: TGTGCCAGCAATGGGGTAACCGGGGAGCTGTTTTTT
D gene: .
clone size: .
V gene: TRBV6-5
J gene: TRBJ2-2

CDR3 protein: CASSLGLAGARTDTQYF
CDR3 DNA: TGCGCCAGCAGCTTGGGACTAGCGGGAGCCCGCACAGATACGCAGTATTTT
D gene: TRBD2
clone size: .
V gene: TRBV5-1
J gene: TRBJ2-3

CDR3 protein: CASSPRGPRNEAFF
CDR3 DNA: TGTGCCAGCAGCCCGCGGGGCCCGAGGAATGAAGCTTTCTTT
D gene: .
clone size: .
V gene: TRBV27
J gene: TRBJ1-1

CDR3 protein: CASSSLGGTGAFF
CDR3 DNA: TGTGCCAGCAGCTCACTAGGGGGGACTGGAGCTTTCTTT
D gene: .
clone size: .
V gene: TRBV7-3
J gene: TRBJ1-1

CDR3 protein: CASSLESRATEAFF
CDR3 DNA: TGCGCCAGCAGCTTGGAGAGCAGGGCCACTGAAGCTTTCTTT
D gene: .
clone size: .
V gene: TRBV5-1
J gene: TRBJ1-1

CDR3 protein: CASSEASRGRGAFF
CDR3 DNA: TGTGCCAGCAGTGAAGCTTCCAGGGGAAGAGGAGCTTTCTTT
D gene: .
clone size: .
V gene: TRBV6-1
J gene: TRBJ1-1